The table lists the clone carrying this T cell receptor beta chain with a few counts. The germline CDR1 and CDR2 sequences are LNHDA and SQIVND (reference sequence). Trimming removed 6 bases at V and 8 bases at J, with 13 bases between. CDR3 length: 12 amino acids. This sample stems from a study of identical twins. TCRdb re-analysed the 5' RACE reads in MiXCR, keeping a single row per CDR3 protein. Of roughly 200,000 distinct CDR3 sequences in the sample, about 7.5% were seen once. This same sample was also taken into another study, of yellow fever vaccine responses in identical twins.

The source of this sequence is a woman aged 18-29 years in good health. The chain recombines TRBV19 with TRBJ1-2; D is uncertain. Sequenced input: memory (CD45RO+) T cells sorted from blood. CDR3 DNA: TGTGCCAGTAGCGAACGTGGGAGAGGCTACACCTTC. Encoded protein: CASSERGRGYTF.